This T cell receptor beta chain was found in a study of technical replicates of blood from a few donors. The protocol was immunoSEQ multiplex PCR, while the TCRdb copy is restricted to in-frame clones and leaves out a portion. The repertoire has 50,000 to 70,000 clones, around 93% of them found once; the top ten carry roughly 4%. The CDR3 length is 14 residues. V shed 6 bases and J shed 0 bases, with 11 bases lying between them. Germline CDR1 MNHNY, CDR2 SVGAGI (reference sequence). The receptor's source is a human donor in good health. Some clones in this sample may be carry-over from other donors' samples. The chain employs TRBV6-6 and TRBJ1-1, with D possibly being TRBD1 (5 bases). The specimen sequenced was PBMCs. CDR3 region: CASRMTDLNTEAFF. The CDR3 region has the DNA TGTGCCAGCAGGATGACAGATTTGAACACTGAAGCTTTCTTT.